This T cell receptor (beta chain) was retrieved from a study of cytomegalovirus exposure and HLA in healthy donors. This CDR3 spans 20 amino acids. V dropped 4 bases and J dropped 5; count of bases not matched to a gene: 26. With 60 Vbeta and 13 Jbeta primers, the PCR was carried out. The protocol was immunoSEQ multiplex PCR, while the TCRdb copy is restricted to in-frame clones and leaves out a portion. The sample comprises 120,000 or so clones, roughly 62% of which are singletons, and around 1.6% rests with the top ten. Source material: PBMCs. This TCR was sampled from a man aged 25 to 40 in good health and CMV-seropositive. The chain uses TRBV23-1 and TRBJ2-7; 7 bases match TRBD1. TRBV23-1 is sorted into the ORF group, with uncertain function. The CDR3, as DNA: TGCGCCAGCAGTCGGGAAGGACAGGCACGGCTCCAGATTAAGTGGGACGAGCAGTACTTC. Translated, it gives CASSREGQARLQIKWDEQYF.